The sequence of this TCR beta chain was determined in a study of blood T cell repertoires in COVID-19 (dated by TCRdb to the early 2020s). Background on the whole study: Collaborator samples came from the United States, Italy and Spain and covered acute and convalescent phases of COVID-19. The material from the prospective study consisted of cDNA or gDNA derived from T cells, B-cell-depleted T cells, or PBMCs. Deeply sampled blood TCRbeta repertoires from subjects exposed to, actively infected with, or recovered from COVID-19 were included in the dataset. The repertoires were made available in a free public database intended to serve as a resource for research on the immune response to SARS-CoV-2. Samples came from the ongoing ImmuneRACE study (first 160 participants) plus 1,254 subjects from 6 global collaborators. Sample metadata almost always included a de-identified subject ID, COVID-19 status, age in years and sex. Where available, HLA class I and class II types were taken from metadata supplied by the sample provider and were not determined by assay-based typing. The full study reports these points: Clinical and demographic metadata were provided uncurated, with the amount varying by source and participant.

The germline V end is reduced by 6 bases and the J end by 6 bases; junction bases left unmatched: 6. Reading the germline V gene (reference sequence) gives CDR1 LNHDA and CDR2 SQIVND. The CDR3 measures 14 amino acids from cysteine to phenylalanine. The only DNA kept is the CDR3, 42 bases in frame from the first base. TCRbeta CDR3 regions were amplified from genomic DNA using the immunoSEQ Assay, a bias-controlled multiplex PCR. The authors' analysis ran thus. Nucleated cell counts per sample were estimated from amplification of reference gene primers within the assay. To quantify the absolute abundance of each unique TCRbeta CDR3 rearrangement, sequence reads were collapsed and filtered. For each sample, productive Simpson clonality was calculated as the square root of Simpson's diversity index over productive rearrangements. The table was pulled from immuneACCESS by TCRdb, which kept in-frame rearrangements only. Such tables lose some clones; where checked, under half of the loss comes from unresolved V genes, and the rest has no known cause. V and J calls and clone size are as listed in that table; D and trimming were resolved from the DNA. In all, the sample holds around 95,000 clones, and 81% of those were seen once. Over 8.5% of the sample is held by the ten biggest clonotypes.

With regard to this clone: This clone's antigen is unknown. Base qualities are not provided; no much larger clone lies one nucleotide away.

The collaborating institutions used their own protocols to collect whole blood in K2EDTA tubes. For TCRbeta analysis, collaborator samples were shipped as frozen whole blood, as isolated PBMCs, or as DNA extracted from either sample type. The sequencing sample was made of peripheral blood. The source is a woman of 80 years or more with acute or convalescent COVID-19. The V and J segments used are TRBV19 and TRBJ1-5; 9 of the junction bases match TRBD1. The CDR3 protein is CASSLTGGSQPQHF. The DNA is TGTGCCAGTAGCCTCACAGGGGGCAGTCAGCCCCAGCATTTT.